A selection of T cell receptor beta chains follows, all from one sample in a study of liver allograft versus peripheral blood T cells. TCRdb ran MiXCR on the reads and lists one entry per CDR3 protein. This table has about 10,000 distinct CDR3 sequences, around 21% appearing once. Every receptor here comes from a human patient who had a liver transplant. Some T cells may be provided by the graft donor. Each CDR3 is given with its conserved first and last residue. The D gene is left open where the match is weak. Clone size appears in some rows only: once, few, many, or a class for an expanded clone.

-,13,-,TRBV2,TRBJ2-5,CASSEGNEETQYF,TGTGCCAGCAGTGAAGGGAACGAAGAGACCCAGTACTTC
TRBD2,16,-,TRBV20-1,TRBJ2-3,CSALPGTSGNLDTQYF,TGCAGTGCCCTACCCGGGACTAGCGGGAACTTAGATACGCAGTATTTT
TRBD1,15,few,TRBV27,TRBJ1-4,CASSLEGAGNEKLFF,TGTGCCAGCAGTTTAGAGGGGGCTGGTAATGAAAAACTGTTTTTT
TRBD1,16,many,TRBV6-2/TRBV6-3,TRBJ2-5,CASSYSGRGTQETQYF,TGTGCCAGCAGTTACTCGGGCAGGGGGACGCAAGAGACCCAGTACTTC
TRBD1,14,-,TRBV9,TRBJ1-1,CASSKTGGNTEAFF,TGTGCCAGCAGCAAAACAGGGGGCAACACTGAAGCTTTCTTT
TRBD1,16,-,TRBV28,TRBJ1-5,CASSLNRQGIGQPQHF,TGTGCCAGCAGTTTAAACCGACAGGGGATCGGTCAGCCCCAGCATTTT
TRBD1,14,medium-sized,TRBV30,TRBJ1-2,CAWSTDRVGYGYTF,TGTGCCTGGAGTACGGACAGGGTCGGCTATGGCTACACCTTC
-,12,-,TRBV6-2/TRBV6-3,TRBJ1-6,CAACRLDSPLHF,TGTGCCGCTTGCAGGTTGGATTCACCCCTCCACTTT
-,14,many,TRBV18,TRBJ2-2,CASSLGSNTGELFF,TGTGCCAGCTCTTTGGGTTCGAACACCGGGGAGCTGTTTTTT
-,14,medium-sized,TRBV10-3,TRBJ1-5,CAISGSDSNQPQHF,TGTGCCATCAGTGGGTCAGATAGCAATCAGCCCCAGCATTTT
-,13,medium-sized,TRBV6-6,TRBJ1-2,CASSYGREYGYTF,TGTGCCAGCAGTTACGGGAGGGAGTATGGCTACACCTTC
-,15,medium-sized,TRBV7-2,TRBJ1-2,CASSLTPRSNYGYTF,TGTGCCAGCAGCTTAACCCCAAGGTCTAACTATGGCTACACCTTC
-,17,-,TRBV28,TRBJ2-5,CASSFRSGVAGQETQYF,TGTGCCAGCAGTTTTAGGTCGGGGGTAGCGGGACAGGAGACCCAGTACTTC
-,13,medium-sized,TRBV29-1,TRBJ1-3,CSAETSPGNTIYF,TGCAGCGCCGAAACAAGTCCAGGAAACACCATATATTTT
TRBD1,16,few,TRBV28,TRBJ2-2,CASSLWTGVATGELFF,TGTGCCAGCAGTTTATGGACAGGGGTGGCCACCGGGGAGCTGTTTTTT
TRBD1,15,-,TRBV5-6,TRBJ2-7,CASSLRGQGADEQYF,TGTGCCAGCAGCCTAAGGGGACAGGGGGCTGACGAGCAGTACTTC
TRBD1,18,many,TRBV6-6,TRBJ1-5,CASRDPYLRDRANQPQHF,TGTGCCAGCAGGGACCCGTATTTGAGGGACAGGGCAAATCAGCCCCAGCATTTT
-,14,many,TRBV6-1,TRBJ1-4,CASERGRGNEKLFF,TGTGCCTCCGAAAGGGGAAGGGGTAATGAAAAACTGTTTTTT
TRBD2,13,-,TRBV30,TRBJ2-7,CAWSREGTYEQYF,TGTGCCTGGAGCCGGGAGGGAACCTACGAGCAGTACTTC
TRBD2,18,medium-sized,TRBV18,TRBJ2-1,CASSPSTSGTGVYNEQFF,TGTGCCAGCTCACCATCGACTAGCGGGACCGGAGTATACAATGAGCAGTTCTTC
TRBD1,14,medium-sized,TRBV7-2,TRBJ1-6,CASSFSGGETPLHF,TGTGCCAGCAGCTTTTCAGGGGGCGAGACACCCCTCCACTTT
TRBD1,13,-,TRBV7-3,TRBJ1-1,CASSLRQGIEAFF,TGTGCCAGCAGCTTAAGACAGGGGATAGAAGCTTTCTTT
TRBD1,14,few,TRBV19,TRBJ1-6,CASKQGYGNSPLHF,TGTGCCAGTAAACAGGGGTACGGTAACTCACCCCTCCACTTT
-,15,-,TRBV11-3,TRBJ2-1,CASSLDSPPHNEQFF,TGTGCCAGCAGCTTAGATTCCCCCCCCCACAATGAGCAGTTCTTC
-,14,-,TRBV28,TRBJ2-7,CASSSQTGHPNPHF,TGTGCCAGCAGTTCCCAGACGGGACATCCCAATCCCCACTTC
TRBD1,15,-,TRBV6-2/TRBV6-3,TRBJ1-1,CASSYRGTANTEAFF,TGTGCCAGCAGTTACCGCGGGACAGCGAACACTGAAGCTTTCTTT
-,13,medium-sized,TRBV24-1,TRBJ1-5,CATSETGQQPQHF,TGTGCCACCAGTGAGACTGGGCAACAGCCCCAGCATTTT
-,13,-,TRBV5-3,TRBJ1-5,CARDPLNYQPQHF,TGTGCCAGAGACCCCCTCAATTATCAGCCCCAGCATTTT
-,18,-,TRBV11-1,TRBJ1-4,CASSGCYLRTYLYEKLFF,TGTGCCAGCAGCGGGTGTTACCTCAGGACTTATTTGTATGAAAAACTGTTTTTT
-,16,few,TRBV20-1,TRBJ2-1,CSARDLGTASTNEQFF,TGCAGTGCTAGAGATCTGGGAACGGCTAGTACGAATGAGCAGTTCTTC
-,16,medium-sized,TRBV18,TRBJ2-2,CASSTLDNLNTGELFF,TGTGCCAGCTCAACCTTAGACAATTTAAACACCGGGGAGCTGTTTTTT
-,8,medium-sized,TRBV6-6,TRBJ1-1,CAVTEAFF,TGTGCAGTTACTGAAGCTTTCTTT
-,14,-,TRBV7-9,TRBJ1-1,CASSLDLSIAEAFF,TGTGCCAGCAGCTTAGATTTGTCTATCGCTGAAGCTTTCTTT
-,14,medium-sized,TRBV29-1,TRBJ2-6,CSVELGGGANVLTF,TGCAGCGTTGAATTGGGGGGTGGGGCCAACGTCCTGACTTTC
-,15,medium-sized,TRBV18,TRBJ1-6,CASSPSGGINSPLHF,TGTGCCAGCTCACCGTCGGGGGGGATTAATTCACCCCTCCACTTT
TRBD2,13,-,TRBV20-1,TRBJ2-7,CSASSGGVYEQYF,TGCAGTGCTAGCAGTGGGGGGGTGTACGAGCAGTACTTC
-,13,large,TRBV18,TRBJ2-1,CASSPSGDNEQFF,TGTGCCAGCTCACCCTCCGGGGATAATGAGCAGTTCTTC
TRBD2,15,few,TRBV27,TRBJ2-7,CASSFLSGASYEQYF,TGTGCCAGCAGTTTCCTTAGCGGGGCATCCTACGAGCAGTACTTC
TRBD2,17,medium-sized,TRBV6-6,TRBJ2-3,CASSYSSWTSGRRTQYF,TGTGCCAGCAGTTACTCAAGTTGGACTAGCGGTCGGCGTACGCAGTATTTT
TRBD1,16,few,TRBV11-2,TRBJ2-5,CASSASSGTGGETQYF,TGTGCCAGCAGCGCCTCGTCCGGGACAGGGGGTGAGACCCAGTACTTC
TRBD1,15,-,TRBV7-3,TRBJ2-5,CASSAGTGGGETQYF,TGTGCCAGCAGCGCCGGGACAGGGGGCGGAGAGACCCAGTACTTC
TRBD2,14,few,TRBV20-1,TRBJ2-7,CSAKRGGSTYEQYF,TGCAGTGCTAAGCGGGGGGGTTCTACCTACGAGCAGTACTTC
TRBD2,15,medium-sized,TRBV27,TRBJ2-2,CASRPRLASTGELFF,TGTGCCAGCAGGCCTAGACTAGCCTCAACCGGGGAGCTGTTTTTT
TRBD1,16,medium-sized,TRBV27,TRBJ1-6,CASRADGTGYNSPLHF,TGTGCCAGCAGAGCCGACGGGACAGGGTATAATTCACCCCTCCACTTT
-,13,few,TRBV12-3/TRBV12-4,TRBJ2-7,CASSLRPPYEQYF,TGTGCCAGCAGTTTAAGGCCCCCGTACGAGCAGTACTTC
-,17,medium-sized,TRBV18,TRBJ1-6,CASSPDVGGSYNSPLHF,TGTGCCAGCTCACCCGATGTAGGAGGGAGCTATAATTCACCCCTCCACTTT
TRBD2,17,few,TRBV5-6,TRBJ2-7,CASSLTSGRLSSYEQYF,TGTGCCAGCAGCTTGACTAGCGGGAGGTTAAGCTCCTACGAGCAGTACTTC
-,14,-,TRBV7-9,TRBJ2-7,CARSLKGRENEQYF,TGTGCCAGAAGCCTCAAGGGGCGAGAAAACGAGCAGTACTTC
TRBD1,12,few,TRBV6-2/TRBV6-3,TRBJ2-7,CASSPQGWEQYF,TGTGCCAGCAGCCCACAGGGGTGGGAGCAGTACTTC
TRBD2,15,-,TRBV12-3/TRBV12-4,TRBJ2-1,CASSLSSGAYNEQFF,TGTGCCAGCAGTTTATCTAGCGGGGCATACAATGAGCAGTTCTTC
-,12,few,TRBV28,TRBJ1-5,CASNRYNQPQHF,TGTGCCAGCAACAGGTACAATCAGCCCCAGCATTTT
TRBD2,15,medium-sized,TRBV6-1,TRBJ2-3,CASSYGREAVDTQYF,TGTGCCAGCAGCTACGGGCGGGAGGCCGTAGATACGCAGTATTTT
-,14,many,TRBV28,TRBJ1-2,CASTSGGTDYGYTF,TGTGCCAGCACCTCGGGGGGGACGGACTATGGCTACACCTTC
-,13,-,TRBV5-1,TRBJ2-5,CASSLVRGETQYF,TGCGCCAGCAGCTTGGTACGGGGAGAGACCCAGTACTTC
-,13,medium-sized,TRBV10-3,TRBJ1-2,CAISEREGSGYTF,TGTGCCATCAGTGAAAGGGAGGGGTCAGGCTACACCTTC
-,14,-,TRBV19,TRBJ2-3,CASSIQGDTDTQYF,TGTGCCAGTAGTATCCAGGGTGACACAGATACGCAGTATTTT
TRBD1,13,-,TRBV6-1,TRBJ1-2,CASSVDRDSGYTF,TGTGCCAGCAGTGTAGACAGGGATAGTGGCTACACCTTC
TRBD1,16,-,TRBV12-5,TRBJ1-5,CASGWGDSDLNQPQHF,TGTGCTAGTGGTTGGGGGGACAGCGACCTCAATCAGCCCCAGCATTTT
-,15,few,TRBV19,TRBJ1-5,CASSPRGITNQPQHF,TGTGCCAGTAGTCCCAGGGGTATTACTAATCAGCCCCAGCATTTT
TRBD1,13,many,TRBV13,TRBJ1-3,CASSLTRGSTIYF,TGTGCCAGCAGCTTAACCAGGGGGAGCACCATATATTTT